The clone carrying this TCR beta chain was seen once. The data originate from a study of blood T cells in healthy people across ages. The use of a sample-barcoded 5' primer and a J-beta primer mix characterized a second PCR of roughly 6 to 11 cycles. MiXCR, run by TCRdb on the 5' RACE reads, gives a single entry per CDR3 protein. The sample records roughly 800,000 distinct CDR3 sequences, roughly 25% being singletons. These sequences were also reported in another study, on T cells of mothers and their children. From that paper: The extracted RNA was employed in its entirety for cDNA synthesis, at roughly 1.6 ug per 15 ul.

Sequencing input: blood. The TCR originated in a boy aged 5-17 years in good health.

CDR3 amino acids: CASSGTLETQYF. DNA for the CDR3: TGTGCCAGCAGTGGGACTTTGGAGACCCAGTACTTC. This rearrangement joins TRBV6-5 to TRBJ2-5, with TRBD2 as a possible D gene (6 bases). V lost 5 bases to trimming and J lost 5 bases, with 9 bases between them. Germline lookup yields CDR1 MNHEY and CDR2 SVGAGI. The CDR3 totals 12 residues.